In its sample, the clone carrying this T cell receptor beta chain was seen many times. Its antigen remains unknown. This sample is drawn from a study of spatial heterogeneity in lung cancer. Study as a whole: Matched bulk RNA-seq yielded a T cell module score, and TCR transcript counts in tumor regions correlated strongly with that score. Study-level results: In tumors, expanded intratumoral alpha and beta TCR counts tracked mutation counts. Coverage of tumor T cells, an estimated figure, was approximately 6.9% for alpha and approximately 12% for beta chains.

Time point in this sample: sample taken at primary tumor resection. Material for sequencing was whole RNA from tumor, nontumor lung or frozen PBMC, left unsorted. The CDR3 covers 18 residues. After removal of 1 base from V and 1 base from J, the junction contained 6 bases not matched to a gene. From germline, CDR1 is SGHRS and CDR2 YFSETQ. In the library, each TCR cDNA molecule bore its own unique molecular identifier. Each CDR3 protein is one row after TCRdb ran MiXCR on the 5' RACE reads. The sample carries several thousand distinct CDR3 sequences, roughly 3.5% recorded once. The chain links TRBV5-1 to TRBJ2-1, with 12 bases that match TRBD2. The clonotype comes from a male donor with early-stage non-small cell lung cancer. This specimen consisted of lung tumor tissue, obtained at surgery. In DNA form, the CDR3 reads TGCGCCAGCAGCTTGATGGGACTAGCGGGTGGGTCCTACAATGAGCAGTTCTTC. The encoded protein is CASSLMGLAGGSYNEQFF. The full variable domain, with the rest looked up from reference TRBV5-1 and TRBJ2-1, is KAGVTQTPRYLIKTRGQQVTLSCSPISGHRSVSWYQQTPGQGLQFLFEYFSETQRNKGNFPGRFSGRQFSNSRSEMNVSTLELGDSALYLCASSLMGLAGGSYNEQFFGPGTRLTVL.